One TCR beta chain is described in this entry. What it binds is unknown. Whole-blood total RNA was extracted without T cell sorting. The data were obtained in a study of monozygotic twins with inflammatory bowel disease. The CDR3 is made up of 16 amino acids. The germline V gene encodes CDR1 SGHRS and CDR2 YFSETQ. Points from the study as a whole: Versus healthy twins, IBD patients showed fewer clonotypes shared with others, especially with disease activity. Differing immunosuppressive treatments may have added variability to patient repertoires.

The team made cDNA by running eight separate reactions for each sample. Using the 5' RACE reads, TCRdb records one entry per CDR3 protein without DNA. The listing contains about 210,000 distinct CDR3 sequences. This chain joins TRBV5-1 and TRBJ2-5; TCRdb's D gene call, TRBD2, goes unchecked for lack of DNA. This TCR came from a human donor with ulcerative colitis or Crohn's disease, or a healthy co-twin of an affected twin (not recorded which). The sample comprised blood. CDR3 sequence: CASSLGASGIKETQYF.